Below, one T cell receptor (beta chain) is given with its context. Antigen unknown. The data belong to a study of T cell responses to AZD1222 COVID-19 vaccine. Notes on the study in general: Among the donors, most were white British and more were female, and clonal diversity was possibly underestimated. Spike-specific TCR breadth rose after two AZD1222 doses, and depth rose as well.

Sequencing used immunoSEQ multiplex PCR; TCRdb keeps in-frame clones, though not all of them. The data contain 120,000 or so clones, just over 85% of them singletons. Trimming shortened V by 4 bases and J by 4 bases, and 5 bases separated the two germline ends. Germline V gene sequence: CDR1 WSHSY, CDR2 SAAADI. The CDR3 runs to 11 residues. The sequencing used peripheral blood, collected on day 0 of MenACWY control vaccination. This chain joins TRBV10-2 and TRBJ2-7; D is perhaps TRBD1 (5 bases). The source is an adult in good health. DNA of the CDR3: TGCGCCAGCAGTGGACAGTACGAGCAGTACTTC. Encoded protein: CASSGQYEQYF.